This T cell receptor beta chain stems from a study of cytotoxic CD8 clonotypes in ibrutinib-treated CLL. Study summary: Of a cohort that held about a dozen relapsed/refractory and some 14 treatment-naive patients, about 18 were IGHV unmutated. Response sampling occurred after a median roughly twelve months of treatment (range 6 to 36).

Some clones are missing from TCRdb's copy, which holds only in-frame ones; the method was immunoSEQ multiplex PCR. The table lists roughly 70,000 clones, around 84% of them singletons. V trimming: 6 bases; J trimming: 4 bases; junction bases outside the gene matches: 12. The V gene's germline CDR1 is MNHEY and CDR2 SMNVEV (reference sequence). The CDR3 sequence is 16 residues long. This chain uses TRBV27 with TRBJ1-5; 7 positions agree with TRBD1. The TCR originated in a human donor with chronic lymphocytic leukemia. This specimen was PBMCs, taken at disease progression, from a patient treated with ibrutinib. CDR3 protein: CASSSLQGLENQPQHF. The CDR3 nucleotides are TGTGCCAGCAGCTCCTTACAGGGGTTAGAAAATCAGCCCCAGCATTTT.